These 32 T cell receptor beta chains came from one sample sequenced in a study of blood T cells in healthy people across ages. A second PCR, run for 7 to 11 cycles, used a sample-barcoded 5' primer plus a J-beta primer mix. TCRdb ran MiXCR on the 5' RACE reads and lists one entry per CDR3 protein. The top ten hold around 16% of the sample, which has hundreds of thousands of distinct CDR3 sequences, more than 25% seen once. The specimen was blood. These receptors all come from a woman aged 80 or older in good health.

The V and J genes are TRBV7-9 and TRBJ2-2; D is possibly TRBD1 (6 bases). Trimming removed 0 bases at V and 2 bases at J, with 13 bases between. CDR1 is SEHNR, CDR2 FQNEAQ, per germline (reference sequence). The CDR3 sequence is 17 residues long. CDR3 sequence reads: CASSLASGHKNTGELFF. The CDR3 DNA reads TGTGCCAGCAGCTTAGCCTCGGGACACAAAAACACCGGGGAGCTGTTTTTT.

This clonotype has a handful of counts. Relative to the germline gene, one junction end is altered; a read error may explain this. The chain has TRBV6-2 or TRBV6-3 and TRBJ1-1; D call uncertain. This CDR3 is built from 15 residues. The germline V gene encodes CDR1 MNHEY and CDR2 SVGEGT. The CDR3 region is CANSYSGRMNTEAFF. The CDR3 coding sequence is TGTGCCAACAGTTACTCCGGACGGATGAACACTGAAGCTTTCTTT.

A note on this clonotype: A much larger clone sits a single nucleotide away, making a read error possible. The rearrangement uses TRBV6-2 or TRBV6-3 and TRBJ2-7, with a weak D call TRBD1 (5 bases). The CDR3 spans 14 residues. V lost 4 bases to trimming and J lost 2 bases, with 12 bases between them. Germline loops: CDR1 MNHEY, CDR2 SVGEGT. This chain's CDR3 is CASSWTRPPYEQYF. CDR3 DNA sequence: TGTGCCAGCAGTTGGACAAGGCCTCCCTACGAGCAGTACTTC.

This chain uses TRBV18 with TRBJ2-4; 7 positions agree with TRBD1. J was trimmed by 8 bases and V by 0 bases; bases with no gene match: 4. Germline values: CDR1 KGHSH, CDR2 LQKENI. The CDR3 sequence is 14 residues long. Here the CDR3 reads CASSPPGGADIQYF. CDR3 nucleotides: TGTGCCAGCTCACCACCAGGGGGCGCGGACATTCAGTACTTC.

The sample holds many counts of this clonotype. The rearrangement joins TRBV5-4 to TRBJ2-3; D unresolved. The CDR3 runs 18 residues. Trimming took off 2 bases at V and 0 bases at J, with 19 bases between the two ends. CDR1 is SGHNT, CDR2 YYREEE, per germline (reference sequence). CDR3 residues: CASSLSVLAGLSTDTQYF. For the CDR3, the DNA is TGTGCCAGCAGCTTATCAGTGCTGGCCGGGCTTAGCACAGATACGCAGTATTTT.

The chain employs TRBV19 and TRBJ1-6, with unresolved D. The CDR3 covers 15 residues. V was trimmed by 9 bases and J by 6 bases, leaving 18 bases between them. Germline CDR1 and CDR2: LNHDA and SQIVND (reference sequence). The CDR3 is CASATYSSGNSPLHF. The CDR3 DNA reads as TGTGCCAGCGCCACCTATTCCAGCGGTAATTCACCCCTCCACTTT.

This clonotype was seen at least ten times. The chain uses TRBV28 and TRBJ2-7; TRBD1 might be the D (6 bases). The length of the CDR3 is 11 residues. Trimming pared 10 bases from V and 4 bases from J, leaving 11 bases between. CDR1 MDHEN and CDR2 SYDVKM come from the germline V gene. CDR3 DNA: TGTGCCATCCAGGGGCGGTACGAGCAGTACTTC. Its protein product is CAIQGRYEQYF.

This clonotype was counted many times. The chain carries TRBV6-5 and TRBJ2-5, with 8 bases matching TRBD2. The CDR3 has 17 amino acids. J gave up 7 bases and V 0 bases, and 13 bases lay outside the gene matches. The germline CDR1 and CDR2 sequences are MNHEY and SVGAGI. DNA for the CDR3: TGTGCCAGCAGTTACTCGCGCCCTCGGGGGGGGCCAGGGACCCAGTACTTC. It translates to CASSYSRPRGGPGTQYF.

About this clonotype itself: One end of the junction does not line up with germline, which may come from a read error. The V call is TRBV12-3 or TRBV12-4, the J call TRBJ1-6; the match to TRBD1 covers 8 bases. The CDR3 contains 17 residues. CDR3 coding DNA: TGTGCCAGCAGTTTAGGCGGGACAGGCCGCGGCCTCTCACCCCCCCACTTT. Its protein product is CASSLGGTGRGLSPPHF.

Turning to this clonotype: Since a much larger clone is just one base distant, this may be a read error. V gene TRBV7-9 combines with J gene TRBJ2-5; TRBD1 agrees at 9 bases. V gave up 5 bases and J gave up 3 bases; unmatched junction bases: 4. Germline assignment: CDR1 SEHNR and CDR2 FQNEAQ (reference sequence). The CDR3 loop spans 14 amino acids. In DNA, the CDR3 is TGTGCCAGCAGCGTACAGGGGGCTAAAGAGACCCAGTACTTC. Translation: CASSVQGAKETQYF.

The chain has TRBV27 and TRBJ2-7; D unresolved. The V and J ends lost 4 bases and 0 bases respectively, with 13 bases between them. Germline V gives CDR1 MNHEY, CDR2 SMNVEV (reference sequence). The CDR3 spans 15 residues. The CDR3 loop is CASSSPGRDSYEQYF. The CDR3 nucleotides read TGTGCCAGCAGTTCCCCAGGACGCGACTCCTACGAGCAGTACTTC.

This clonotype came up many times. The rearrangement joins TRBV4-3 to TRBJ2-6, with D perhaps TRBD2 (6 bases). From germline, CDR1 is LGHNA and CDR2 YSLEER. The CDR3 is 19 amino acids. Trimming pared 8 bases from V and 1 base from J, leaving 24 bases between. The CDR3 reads CASALQVGGFGSGANVLTF. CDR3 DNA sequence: TGCGCCAGCGCCCTCCAGGTGGGGGGTTTTGGTTCTGGGGCCAACGTCCTGACTTTC.

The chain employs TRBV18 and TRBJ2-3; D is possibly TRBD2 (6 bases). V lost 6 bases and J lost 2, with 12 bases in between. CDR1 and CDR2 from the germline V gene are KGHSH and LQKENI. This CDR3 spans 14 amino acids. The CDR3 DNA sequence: TGTGCCAGCTCTAAGGCGGGAATCACAGATACGCAGTATTTT. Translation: CASSKAGITDTQYF.

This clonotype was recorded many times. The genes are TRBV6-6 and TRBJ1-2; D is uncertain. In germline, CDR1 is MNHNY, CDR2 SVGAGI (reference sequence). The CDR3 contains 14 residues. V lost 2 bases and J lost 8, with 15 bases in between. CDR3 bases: TGTGCCAGCAGTTACGGGGATCTCCTGCGCGGCTACACCTTC. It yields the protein CASSYGDLLRGYTF.

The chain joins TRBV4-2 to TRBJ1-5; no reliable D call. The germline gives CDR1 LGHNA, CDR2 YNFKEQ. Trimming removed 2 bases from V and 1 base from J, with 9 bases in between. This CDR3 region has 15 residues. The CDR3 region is CASSQLGSSNQPQHF. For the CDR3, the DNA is TGTGCCAGCAGCCAACTTGGTAGCAGCAATCAGCCCCAGCATTTT.

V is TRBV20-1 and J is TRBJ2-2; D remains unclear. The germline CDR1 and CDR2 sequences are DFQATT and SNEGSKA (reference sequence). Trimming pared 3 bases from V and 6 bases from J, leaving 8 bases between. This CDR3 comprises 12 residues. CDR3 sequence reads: CSARGVAGELFF. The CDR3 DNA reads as TGCAGTGCTAGGGGCGTGGCCGGGGAGCTGTTTTTT.

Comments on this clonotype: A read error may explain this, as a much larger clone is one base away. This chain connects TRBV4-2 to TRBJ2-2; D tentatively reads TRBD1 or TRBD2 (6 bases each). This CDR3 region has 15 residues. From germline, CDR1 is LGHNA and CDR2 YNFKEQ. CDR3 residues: CASSQEWGAGGEPFF. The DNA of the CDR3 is TGTGCCAGCAGCCAAGAATGGGGGGCAGGCGGGGAGCCGTTTTTT.

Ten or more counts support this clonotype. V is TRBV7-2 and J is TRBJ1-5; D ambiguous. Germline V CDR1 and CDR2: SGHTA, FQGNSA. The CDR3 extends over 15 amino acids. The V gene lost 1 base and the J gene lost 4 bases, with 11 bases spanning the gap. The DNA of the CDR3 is TGTGCCAGCAGCTTAGGACCGCGGGCAAATCAGCCCCAGCATTTT. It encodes CASSLGPRANQPQHF.

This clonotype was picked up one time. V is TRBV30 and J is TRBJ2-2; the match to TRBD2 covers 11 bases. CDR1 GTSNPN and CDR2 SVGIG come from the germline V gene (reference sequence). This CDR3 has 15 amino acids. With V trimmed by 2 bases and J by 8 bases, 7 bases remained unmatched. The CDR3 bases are TGTGCCTGGAGTCCTGGACTAGCGGGCTATGGGGAGCTGTTTTTT. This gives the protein CAWSPGLAGYGELFF.

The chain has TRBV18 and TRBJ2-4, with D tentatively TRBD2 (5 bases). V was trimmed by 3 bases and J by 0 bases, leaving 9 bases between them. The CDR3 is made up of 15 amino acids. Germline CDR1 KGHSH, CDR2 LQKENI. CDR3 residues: CASSPDREAKNIQYF. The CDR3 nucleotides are TGTGCCAGCTCACCGGACCGGGAAGCCAAAAACATTCAGTACTTC.

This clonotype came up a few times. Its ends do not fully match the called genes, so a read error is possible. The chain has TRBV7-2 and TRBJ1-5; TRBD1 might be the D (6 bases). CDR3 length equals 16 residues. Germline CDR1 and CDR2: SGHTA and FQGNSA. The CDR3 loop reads CASSPPGGRGNQPRHF. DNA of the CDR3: TGTGCCAGCAGCCCCCCTGGGGGCAGGGGTAATCAGCCCCGGCATTTT.

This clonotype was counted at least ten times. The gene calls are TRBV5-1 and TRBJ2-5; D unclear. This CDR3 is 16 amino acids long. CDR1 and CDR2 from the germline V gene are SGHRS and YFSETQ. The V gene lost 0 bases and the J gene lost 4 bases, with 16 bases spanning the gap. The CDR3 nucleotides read TGCGCCAGCAGCTTGGAGGCCGTTATGAGGAGAGAGACCCAGTACTTC. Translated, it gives CASSLEAVMRRETQYF.

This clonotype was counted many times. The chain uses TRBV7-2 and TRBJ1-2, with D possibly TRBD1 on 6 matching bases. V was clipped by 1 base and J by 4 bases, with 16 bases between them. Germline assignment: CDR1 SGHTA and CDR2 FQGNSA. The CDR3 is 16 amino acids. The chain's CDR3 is CASSLDGGGISYGYTF. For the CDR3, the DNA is TGTGCCAGCAGCTTAGACGGAGGGGGGATTTCCTATGGCTACACCTTC.

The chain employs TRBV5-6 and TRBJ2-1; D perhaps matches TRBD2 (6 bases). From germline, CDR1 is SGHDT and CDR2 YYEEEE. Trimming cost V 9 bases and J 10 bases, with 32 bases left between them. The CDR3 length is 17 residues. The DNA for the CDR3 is TGTGCCAACAGTACTCCGGAGGGTCACGACTCAAACTACGAGCAGTTCTTC. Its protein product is CANSTPEGHDSNYEQFF.

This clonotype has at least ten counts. DNA of the CDR3: TGCAGTGCTACGACAGGGGGCAAGGAGACCCAGTACTTC. Translated: CSATTGGKETQYF. J is TRBJ2-5 and V is TRBV20-1; the match to TRBD1 covers 10 bases. Unmatched junction bases numbered 4, after V lost 4 bases and J lost 5 bases. The V gene's germline CDR1 is DFQATT and CDR2 SNEGSKA (reference sequence). The CDR3 is 13 amino acids.

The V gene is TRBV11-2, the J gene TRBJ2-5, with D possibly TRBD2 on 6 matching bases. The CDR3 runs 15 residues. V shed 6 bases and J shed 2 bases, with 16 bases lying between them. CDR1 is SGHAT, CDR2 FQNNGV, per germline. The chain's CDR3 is CASSTQGRGQETQYF. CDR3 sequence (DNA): TGTGCCAGCAGTACCCAAGGTCGGGGGCAAGAGACCCAGTACTTC.

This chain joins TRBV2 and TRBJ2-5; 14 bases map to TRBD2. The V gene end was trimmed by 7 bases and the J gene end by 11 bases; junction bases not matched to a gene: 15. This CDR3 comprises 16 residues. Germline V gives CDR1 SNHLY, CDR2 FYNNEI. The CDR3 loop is CASIGLAGGQYNEQYF. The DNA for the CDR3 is TGTGCCAGCATCGGACTAGCGGGGGGTCAATACAATGAGCAGTACTTC.

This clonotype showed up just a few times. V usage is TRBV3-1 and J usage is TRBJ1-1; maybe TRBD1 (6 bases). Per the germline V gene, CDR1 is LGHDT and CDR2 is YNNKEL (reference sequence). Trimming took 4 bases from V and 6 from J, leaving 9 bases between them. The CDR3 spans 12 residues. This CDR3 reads CASSPGTPEAFF. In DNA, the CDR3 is TGTGCCAGCAGCCCCGGGACACCTGAAGCTTTCTTT.

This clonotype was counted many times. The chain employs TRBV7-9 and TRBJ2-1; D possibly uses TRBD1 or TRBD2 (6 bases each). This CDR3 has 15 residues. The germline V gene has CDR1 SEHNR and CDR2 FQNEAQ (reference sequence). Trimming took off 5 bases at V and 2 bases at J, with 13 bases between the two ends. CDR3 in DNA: TGTGCCAGCAGCGTACAGGGAGGCACCTACAATGAGCAGTTCTTC. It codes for CASSVQGGTYNEQFF. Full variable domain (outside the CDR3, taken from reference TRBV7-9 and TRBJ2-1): DTGVSQNPRHKITKRGQNVTFRCDPISEHNRLYWYRQTLGQGPEFLTYFQNEAQLEKSRLLSDRFSAERPKGSFSTLEIQRTEQGDSAMYLCASSVQGGTYNEQFFGPGTRLTVL.

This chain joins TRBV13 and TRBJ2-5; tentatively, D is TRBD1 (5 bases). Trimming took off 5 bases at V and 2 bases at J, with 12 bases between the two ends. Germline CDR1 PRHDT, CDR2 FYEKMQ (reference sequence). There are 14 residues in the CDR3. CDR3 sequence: CASSPLTEQETQYF. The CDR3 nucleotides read TGTGCCAGCAGCCCCTTGACAGAGCAAGAGACCCAGTACTTC.

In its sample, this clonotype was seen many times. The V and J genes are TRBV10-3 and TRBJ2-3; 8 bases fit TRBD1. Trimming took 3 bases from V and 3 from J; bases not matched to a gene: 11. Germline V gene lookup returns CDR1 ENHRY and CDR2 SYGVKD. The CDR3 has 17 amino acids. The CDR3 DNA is TGTGCCATCAGTGATCCCAGGGGGCTGGGATCAACAGATACGCAGTATTTT. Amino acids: CAISDPRGLGSTDTQYF.

CDR3 nucleotides: TGTGCCAGCAGCTCCCATAGCGGTCAAGATGCGCGGTATTTT. It translates to CASSSHSGQDARYF. The J gene is TRBJ2-3, the V gene TRBV7-2; possible D gene TRBD2, 6 bases. The V end lost 4 bases, the J end lost 14 bases, and 22 bases lay between the germline ends. This CDR3 region has 14 residues. In germline, CDR1 is SGHTA, CDR2 FQGNSA.